What follows are 3 T cell receptor beta chains derived from one specimen sequenced in a study of blood T cell repertoires in COVID-19. This table comes from immunoSEQ multiplex PCR, and its TCRdb copy is limited to in-frame clones, with some not included. The sample holds about 220,000 clones, roughly 84% seen once. The specimen sequenced was peripheral blood. Source of these receptors: a woman aged 25-40 years who had recovered from COVID-19.

The DNA for the CDR3 is TGCGCCAGCAGCTGGCTACTAGCGGGAGTGGACAATGAGCAGTTCTTC. Translated: CASSWLLAGVDNEQFF. This chain joins TRBV5-1 and TRBJ2-1; 11 positions match TRBD2. From germline, CDR1 is SGHRS and CDR2 YFSETQ. The CDR3 length is 16 residues. The V segment lost 3 bases and the J segment 5 bases; nucleotides outside the gene matches: 7. Full variable domain (rest looked up from reference TRBV5-1 and TRBJ2-1): KAGVTQTPRYLIKTRGQQVTLSCSPISGHRSVSWYQQTPGQGLQFLFEYFSETQRNKGNFPGRFSGRQFSNSRSEMNVSTLELGDSALYLCASSWLLAGVDNEQFFGPGTRLTVL.

This rearrangement joins TRBV7-3 to TRBJ2-1; D is perhaps TRBD1 (7 bases). Germline CDR1 and CDR2: SGHTA and FQGTGA. V lost 5 bases, J lost 5 bases, and 10 bases lay in between. This CDR3 comprises 13 residues. As DNA, the CDR3 is TGTGCCAGCAGCCGCGGGACAGACAATGAGCAGTTCTTC. It encodes CASSRGTDNEQFF.

The chain recombines TRBV28 with TRBJ2-7; the D is unclear. V lost 3 bases and J 3 bases, leaving 12 bases between the germline ends. Germline V CDR1 and CDR2: MDHEN, SYDVKM. The CDR3 contains 14 residues. The CDR3 bases are TGTGCCAGCAGTTTCACGACGGAGAGCTACGAGCAGTACTTC. Its translation: CASSFTTESYEQYF.